These 8 T cell receptor beta chains originate from one sample sequenced in a study of blood T cell repertoires in COVID-19. Produced via immunoSEQ multiplex PCR; TCRdb's table is partial and in-frame only. The sample has around 270,000 clones, 70% to 90% seen once. Sequenced material: peripheral blood. The receptors stem from a human donor with COVID-19, enrolled during active disease. The donor label of this sample is uncertain.

The chain couples TRBV18 to TRBJ1-2; 10 nucleotides line up with TRBD1. In germline, CDR1 is KGHSH, CDR2 LQKENI. J lost 8 bases, V lost 5 bases, and 11 bases had no gene match. The length of the CDR3 is 15 residues. The chain's CDR3 is CASSTDRGGPEGYTF. The DNA of the CDR3 is TGTGCCAGCTCAACGGACAGGGGGGGACCAGAAGGCTACACCTTC.

The gene calls are TRBV7-2 and TRBJ2-1, with 9 bases fitting TRBD2. The CDR3 runs 15 residues. The V segment lost 1 base and the J segment 5 bases; nucleotides outside the gene matches: 3. Per the germline V gene, CDR1 is SGHTA and CDR2 is FQGNSA. This chain's CDR3 is CASSLGSGSHNEQFF. The DNA for the CDR3 is TGTGCCAGCAGCTTAGGTAGCGGGAGCCACAATGAGCAGTTCTTC.

The table lists this clone with a few counts. The chain links TRBV7-2 to TRBJ1-6; 7 positions match TRBD1. Germline CDR1 and CDR2: SGHTA and FQGNSA. V was clipped by 6 bases and J by 10 bases; unmatched bases: 9. This CDR3 has 14 amino acids. CDR3 DNA: TGTGCCAGCAGATTACAGGGGTTCGACTCACCCCTCCACTTT. This translates into CASRLQGFDSPLHF.

The chain recombines TRBV29-1 with TRBJ2-3; a weak D match, TRBD2 (6 bases). This CDR3 comprises 14 residues. V lost 4 bases, J lost 6 bases, and 17 bases lay in between. Looked up from germline, CDR1 is SQVTM and CDR2 is ANQGSEA. For the CDR3, the DNA is TGCAGCGTTGGGTCGGGACCGGAGGGGGATACGCAGTATTTT. Amino acid sequence: CSVGSGPEGDTQYF.

V is TRBV5-4 and J is TRBJ1-1; a weak D match, TRBD1 (5 bases). The germline V gene has CDR1 SGHNT and CDR2 YYREEE (reference sequence). With 0 bases removed from V and 4 bases from J, the gap between germline ends came to 10 bases. The CDR3 runs to 14 residues. CDR3 in amino acids: CASSLETGSTEAFF. In DNA form, the CDR3 reads TGTGCCAGCAGCTTGGAAACAGGTAGCACTGAAGCTTTCTTT.

This clone was seen more than once but under ten times. The rearrangement uses TRBV4-1 and TRBJ1-2, with TRBD1 matching 9 bases. The germline CDR1 and CDR2 sequences are MGHRA and YSYEKL. This CDR3 has 15 residues. After removal of 0 bases from V and 8 bases from J, the junction contained 7 bases not matched to a gene. The CDR3 reads CASSQEGGTGLGYTF. Written as DNA, the CDR3 is TGCGCCAGCAGCCAAGAAGGTGGGACAGGGCTCGGCTACACCTTC.

This chain uses TRBV27 with TRBJ1-2; 7 bases line up with TRBD1. Germline V CDR1 and CDR2: MNHEY, SMNVEV (reference sequence). V was pared by 4 bases and J by 4 bases, with 9 bases of the junction left unmatched. The CDR3 loop spans 15 amino acids. CDR3 sequence reads: CASSSQGRQIYGYTF. CDR3 nucleotides: TGTGCCAGCAGTTCACAGGGGCGACAGATCTATGGCTACACCTTC.

V gene TRBV19 combines with J gene TRBJ2-4, with 8 bases fitting TRBD2. The germline V gene encodes CDR1 LNHDA and CDR2 SQIVND (reference sequence). J lost 8 bases, V lost 6 bases, and 9 bases had no gene match. This CDR3 is 14 amino acids long. CDR3 in DNA: TGTGCCAGTAGGGGGGAGCGGGAGCTAGACATTCAGTACTTC. It translates to CASRGERELDIQYF. The full variable domain, with the rest looked up from reference TRBV19 and TRBJ2-4, is DGGITQSPKYLFRKEGQNVTLSCEQNLNHDAMYWYRQDPGQGLRLIYYSQIVNDFQKGDIAEGYSVSREKKESFPLTVTSAQKNPTAFYLCASRGERELDIQYFGAGTRLSVL.